This T cell receptor beta chain was identified during a study of cytomegalovirus exposure and HLA in healthy donors. Germline V gene lookup returns CDR1 MNHEY and CDR2 SMNVEV (reference sequence). The CDR3 totals 12 residues. V lost 6 bases and J lost 6, with 9 bases in between. These donors were members of the approximately 110-subject validation cohort, a group separate from the roughly 670-subject first cohort. The repertoire was sequenced with immunoSEQ multiplex PCR; TCRdb's copy has only in-frame clones and lacks some. The sample comprises more than 60,000 clones, about 89% of which are singletons, and 1.5% to 2% rests with the top ten.

What was sequenced was PBMCs. The J gene is TRBJ2-1, the V gene TRBV27, with TRBD2 as a possible D gene (6 bases). The sequence was collected from a woman between 18 and 30 years old in good health and CMV-seronegative. CDR3 in DNA: TGTGCCAGCAGGGGGACTGCCAATGAGCAGTTCTTC. It is translated as CASRGTANEQFF.